The 32 T cell receptor beta chains reported below all come from one sample, sequenced in a study of shared clonotypes between healthy human individuals. Sequencing was performed with immunoSEQ multiplex PCR; in TCRdb, only in-frame clones are kept and a portion is missing. The top ten clones hold about 34% of a sample with roughly 720,000 clones, 90% of them seen once. The source material was memory CD8+ T cells from PBMCs. The subset: CD45RO+ cells pooled with CCR7-negative TemRA cells. All receptors derive from a man younger than 35 in good health. Some clones in this sample may be carry-over from other donors' samples.

This clone was recorded only once. The chain carries TRBV7-7 and TRBJ2-1; TRBD2 matches 7 bases. The junction had 6 bases not matched to a gene; V was cut back by 1 base and J by 6 bases. Germline lookup yields CDR1 SSHAT and CDR2 FNYEAQ (reference sequence). The CDR3 is made up of 15 amino acids. The CDR3 loop reads CASSLVLASLNEQFF. In DNA, the CDR3 is TGTGCCAGCAGCTTAGTACTAGCGAGCCTCAATGAGCAGTTCTTC.

The rearrangement links TRBV12-5 to TRBJ2-5, with D uncertain. The V gene lost 2 bases and the J gene lost 6 bases, with 7 bases spanning the gap. Germline V gene data show CDR1 as LGHNT and CDR2 as FRNRAP. This CDR3 region has 12 residues. The CDR3 loop reads CASGLNRQTQYF. The CDR3 nucleotides are TGTGCTAGTGGTTTGAATAGACAGACCCAGTACTTC.

The V call is TRBV2, the J call TRBJ2-2; 12 bases are shared with TRBD2. With V trimmed by 6 bases and J by 2 bases, 7 bases remained unmatched. Germline V gene sequence: CDR1 SNHLY, CDR2 FYNNEI. CDR3 length equals 17 residues. The CDR3 nucleotides are TGTGCCAGCAGCGTCGGGACTAGCGGGCGAAACACCGGGGAGCTGTTTTTT. Its protein is CASSVGTSGRNTGELFF.

The V call is TRBV28, the J call TRBJ1-2; D possibly corresponds to TRBD1 (5 bases). The V gene's germline CDR1 is MDHEN and CDR2 SYDVKM. V lost 6 bases, J lost 5 bases, and 19 bases lay in between. The CDR3 contains 15 residues. The CDR3 region is CASSPPAGANYGYTF. The CDR3 region has the DNA TGTGCCAGCAGCCCTCCTGCCGGGGCGAATTATGGCTACACCTTC.

The rearrangement links TRBV6-5 to TRBJ2-2; a weak D match, TRBD1 (6 bases). The CDR3 is made up of 15 amino acids. Germline CDR1 is MNHEY and CDR2 is SVGAGI. With 5 bases removed from V and 2 bases from J, the gap between germline ends came to 12 bases. Here the CDR3 reads CASSPRGLNTGELFF. The CDR3, as DNA: TGTGCCAGCAGTCCCAGGGGCCTTAACACCGGGGAGCTGTTTTTT.

This chain links TRBV19 with TRBJ1-2; no reliable D call. This CDR3 contains 14 residues. Germline CDR1 LNHDA, CDR2 SQIVND (reference sequence). Trimming shortened V by 3 bases and J by 8 bases, and 16 bases separated the two germline ends. The CDR3 bases are TGTGCCAGTAGTATGTATCTACCTATGGAAGGCTACACCTTC. Translated, it gives CASSMYLPMEGYTF.

The V and J genes are TRBV7-3 and TRBJ2-3; D is possibly TRBD1 (6 bases). V was clipped by 1 base and J by 2 bases, with 13 bases between them. The CDR3 spans 16 residues. Per germline, CDR1 SGHTA and CDR2 FQGTGA. In nucleotides, the CDR3 is TGTGCCAGCAGCTTAATCGGCAGGGGAGCCACAGATACGCAGTATTTT. Protein product: CASSLIGRGATDTQYF.

V usage is TRBV25-1 and J usage is TRBJ2-3, with D tentatively TRBD2 (7 bases). V lost 8 bases and J 4 bases, leaving 16 bases between the germline ends. CDR1 and CDR2 from the germline V gene are MGHDK and SYGVNS. The CDR3 length is 14 residues. The CDR3 reads CASGGGRGPDTQYF. CDR3 DNA sequence: TGTGCCAGCGGGGGCGGGAGAGGGCCAGATACGCAGTATTTT.

This clone was seen once. V is TRBV4-1 and J is TRBJ2-1; 8 nucleotides line up with TRBD2. Germline CDR1 reads MGHRA; CDR2 reads YSYEKL. The CDR3 consists of 16 residues. V lost 1 base and J lost 4; bases outside the gene matches: 6. DNA for the CDR3: TGCGCCAGCAGCCAAGTCTCTACTAGCGGATACAATGAGCAGTTCTTC. Translation gives CASSQVSTSGYNEQFF.

Only one count was recorded for this clone. The rearrangement links TRBV29-1 to TRBJ2-2; TRBD2 might be the D (6 bases). With 4 bases removed from V and 4 bases from J, the gap between germline ends came to 10 bases. The CDR3 loop spans 13 amino acids. CDR1 SQVTM and CDR2 ANQGSEA come from the germline V gene. The CDR3 loop reads CSVAWDSTGELFF. The DNA for the CDR3 is TGCAGCGTTGCTTGGGACTCCACCGGGGAGCTGTTTTTT.

This sequence joins TRBV7-9 and TRBJ2-7, with a possible D match to TRBD2 (6 bases). The CDR3 is 15 amino acids. Germline-derived CDR1 and CDR2 are SEHNR and FQNEAQ (reference sequence). V was pared by 6 bases and J by 1 base, with 16 bases between. CDR3 sequence: CASRGGSGRSYEQYF. The CDR3 DNA reads TGTGCCAGCAGGGGGGGATCTGGACGGTCCTACGAGCAGTACTTC.

This chain joins TRBV4-2 and TRBJ2-2; 11 bases map to TRBD2. The germline V gene has CDR1 LGHNA and CDR2 YNFKEQ. With V trimmed by 1 base and J by 6 bases, 4 bases remained unmatched. CDR3 length: 16 amino acids. The DNA of the CDR3 is TGTGCCAGCAGCCAAGTAACTAGCGGGAGCCCCGGGGAGCTGTTTTTT. This codes for CASSQVTSGSPGELFF.

V is TRBV4-2 and J is TRBJ2-7, with 15 bases aligning to TRBD2. CDR1 is LGHNA and CDR2 is YNFKEQ in the germline V gene. Losses at the gene ends were 4 bases for V and 0 bases for J; bases not matched to a gene: 10. The length of the CDR3 is 19 residues. CDR3 sequence (DNA): TGTGCCAGCAGCCCGATGTGGACTAGCGGGAGGGATAGCTCCTACGAGCAGTACTTC. Encoded protein: CASSPMWTSGRDSSYEQYF.

The chain uses TRBV5-6 and TRBJ2-5, with 10 bases matching TRBD2. With V trimmed by 1 base and J by 2 bases, 8 bases remained unmatched. Germline CDR1 and CDR2: SGHDT and YYEEEE. The CDR3 is 17 residues long. CDR3 residues: CASSLFRTSGGQETQYF. The DNA for the CDR3 is TGTGCCAGCAGCTTGTTCCGGACTAGCGGAGGACAAGAGACCCAGTACTTC. The whole variable domain, filled in from reference TRBV5-6 and TRBJ2-5, reads DAGVTQSPTHLIKTRGQQVTLRCSPKSGHDTVSWYQQALGQGPQFIFQYYEEEERQRGNFPDRFSGHQFPNYSSELNVNALLLGDSALYLCASSLFRTSGGQETQYFGPGTRLLVL.

This clone was detected only once. CDR3 protein: CASSPGLAGLSYEQYF. The CDR3 DNA reads TGTGCCAGCAGTCCAGGACTAGCGGGCCTCTCCTACGAGCAGTACTTC. The chain couples TRBV27 to TRBJ2-7; 11 bases agree with TRBD2. There are 16 residues in the CDR3. Per germline, CDR1 MNHEY and CDR2 SMNVEV (reference sequence). With V trimmed by 5 bases and J by 0 bases, 6 bases remained unmatched.

V gene TRBV25-1 combines with J gene TRBJ2-1; 9 bases line up with TRBD1. This CDR3 comprises 14 residues. V shed 8 bases, J shed 5 bases, and the junction held 7 bases outside the gene matches. From germline, CDR1 is MGHDK and CDR2 SYGVNS. In DNA form, the CDR3 reads TGTGCCAGCGGGGGGACAGGGTGGCACAATGAGCAGTTCTTC. Protein product: CASGGTGWHNEQFF.

This clone was counted once. V gene TRBV19 combines with J gene TRBJ2-7, with 7 bases lining up with TRBD1. CDR1 and CDR2 (germline): LNHDA, SQIVND (reference sequence). The V segment lost 5 bases and the J segment 0 bases; nucleotides outside the gene matches: 7. This CDR3 has 15 amino acids. The CDR3 is CASSSGTAYSYEQYF. The CDR3 nucleotides are TGTGCCAGTAGTTCAGGGACAGCATACTCCTACGAGCAGTACTTC. The full variable domain, rest sourced from reference TRBV19 and TRBJ2-7, is DGGITQSPKYLFRKEGQNVTLSCEQNLNHDAMYWYRQDPGQGLRLIYYSQIVNDFQKGDIAEGYSVSREKKESFPLTVTSAQKNPTAFYLCASSSGTAYSYEQYFGPGTRLTVT.

The J gene is TRBJ2-7, the V gene TRBV9, with TRBD1 identical over 9 bases. With 4 bases clipped from V and 4 bases from J, the junction kept 18 bases outside the gene matches. The CDR3 has 18 residues. Per the germline V gene, CDR1 is SGDLS and CDR2 is YYNGEE. This CDR3 is CASSSPGTGWIGDYEQYF. CDR3 sequence (DNA): TGTGCCAGCAGCAGTCCCGGGACAGGGTGGATAGGGGATTACGAGCAGTACTTC. Variable domain in full (rest from reference TRBV9 and TRBJ2-7): DSGVTQTPKHLITATGQRVTLRCSPRSGDLSVYWYQQSLDQGLQFLIQYYNGEERAKGNILERFSAQQFPDLHSELNLSSLELGDSALYFCASSSPGTGWIGDYEQYFGPGTRLTVT.

This sequence joins TRBV14 and TRBJ2-1; the D gene could be TRBD1 or TRBD2 (5 bases each). Germline V gene lookup returns CDR1 SGHDN and CDR2 FVKESK. With 4 bases removed from V and 6 bases from J, the gap between germline ends came to 22 bases. This CDR3 comprises 17 residues. The DNA for the CDR3 is TGTGCCAGCAGCCGACTTTTGGCTTGGGGGATGGTCAATGAGCAGTTCTTC. Protein: CASSRLLAWGMVNEQFF.

The chain employs TRBV19 and TRBJ2-1; TRBD2 agrees at 11 bases. Germline values: CDR1 LNHDA, CDR2 SQIVND (reference sequence). V gave up 1 base and J gave up 4 bases; unmatched junction bases: 6. The CDR3 consists of 17 residues. CDR3 loop: CASSIASSGRKYNEQFF. The CDR3 DNA sequence: TGTGCCAGTAGTATAGCATCTAGCGGGAGGAAATACAATGAGCAGTTCTTC.

As regards this clone: The sample holds other DNA sequences that translate to the same CDR3. The chain links TRBV11-2 to TRBJ2-1, with D unclear. Trimming removed 3 bases from V and 6 bases from J, with 3 bases in between. In germline, CDR1 is SGHAT, CDR2 FQNNGV. The CDR3 covers 11 residues. The CDR3 reads CASSFANEQFF. CDR3 nucleotides: TGTGCCAGCAGCTTTGCCAATGAGCAGTTCTTC.

The chain links TRBV7-9 to TRBJ2-7, with D perhaps TRBD1 or TRBD2 (6 bases each). This CDR3 is 16 amino acids long. Germline V CDR1 and CDR2: SEHNR, FQNEAQ (reference sequence). Trimming removed 5 bases at V and 3 bases at J, with 20 bases between. The CDR3 here is CASSPATGARYYEQYF. DNA of the CDR3: TGTGCCAGCAGCCCGGCTACGGGGGCCCGATACTACGAGCAGTACTTC.

This sequence joins TRBV6-1 and TRBJ1-2; the D is unclear. The CDR3 extends over 13 amino acids. The germline V gene has CDR1 MNHNS and CDR2 SASEGT. V lost 2 bases to trimming and J lost 7 bases, with 11 bases between them. CDR3 in DNA: TGTGCCAGCAGTGAAATAAGGACCGGTGGCTACACCTTC. Its protein product is CASSEIRTGGYTF.

This clone has only one observation. The gene calls are TRBV19 and TRBJ2-1; no reliable D call. Between the trimmed V and J ends, which lost 5 bases and 6 bases, there was a span of 8 bases. The germline V gene has CDR1 LNHDA and CDR2 SQIVND (reference sequence). This CDR3 is 12 amino acids long. The CDR3 DNA is TGTGCCAGTAGTGTAAAGGGCAATGAGCAGTTCTTC. Translating gives CASSVKGNEQFF.

The gene calls are TRBV11-1 and TRBJ2-1; 7 nucleotides agree with TRBD2. V was clipped by 4 bases and J by 4 bases; unmatched bases: 7. Per germline, CDR1 SGHAT and CDR2 FQDESV (reference sequence). The CDR3 is made up of 15 amino acids. CDR3 region: CASSYVRGDYNEQFF. CDR3 sequence (DNA): TGTGCCAGCAGCTATGTTCGGGGGGATTACAATGAGCAGTTCTTC.

This chain joins TRBV6-1 and TRBJ2-7; 8 nucleotides line up with TRBD1. The CDR3 has 14 amino acids. The germline V gene has CDR1 MNHNS and CDR2 SASEGT. Trimming at V came to 4 bases and at J to 3 bases, leaving 5 bases not matched to a gene. CDR3 nucleotide sequence: TGTGCCAGCAGTGTGACAGGGGAGGACTACGAGCAGTACTTC. Protein sequence: CASSVTGEDYEQYF.

The genes are TRBV6-1 and TRBJ2-1; D ambiguous. The CDR3 length is 18 residues. Germline V gene data show CDR1 as MNHNS and CDR2 as SASEGT. Trimming shortened V by 2 bases and J by 0 bases, and 17 bases separated the two germline ends. Written as DNA, the CDR3 is TGTGCCAGCAGTGAAATTTTAACTCTCAGGAGCTCCTACAATGAGCAGTTCTTC. This sequence encodes CASSEILTLRSSYNEQFF.

This clone was observed a single time. The chain has TRBV27 and TRBJ1-1; no clear D gene. Per germline, CDR1 MNHEY and CDR2 SMNVEV (reference sequence). This CDR3 is 14 amino acids long. V was clipped by 2 bases and J by 7 bases, with 14 bases between them. CDR3 in DNA: TGTGCCAGCAGTTTACGTATAGGCAGGTATGAAGCTTTCTTT. This translates into CASSLRIGRYEAFF.

This chain uses TRBV6-6 with TRBJ1-3; weak D call: TRBD1 (6 bases). Trimming cost V 2 bases and J 0 bases, with 11 bases left between them. The germline V gene has CDR1 MNHNY and CDR2 SVGAGI (reference sequence). This CDR3 contains 16 residues. Here the CDR3 DNA reads TGTGCCAGCAGTTACGGGACACCTAGCTCTGGAAACACCATATATTTT. Translated: CASSYGTPSSGNTIYF.

The chain has TRBV27 and TRBJ2-1; possible D gene TRBD2, 5 bases. This CDR3 contains 15 residues. Per germline, CDR1 MNHEY and CDR2 SMNVEV (reference sequence). Trimming stripped 7 bases from V and 6 bases from J, with 19 bases between. DNA of the CDR3: TGTGCCAGCACCCCCAGGACTCCACTACCCAATGAGCAGTTCTTC. It encodes CASTPRTPLPNEQFF.

The rearrangement links TRBV18 to TRBJ2-7; TRBD2 aligns across 8 bases. The junction had 9 bases not matched to a gene; V was cut back by 1 base and J by 7 bases. The germline CDR1 and CDR2 sequences are KGHSH and LQKENI. CDR3 size: 15 residues. The CDR3 coding sequence is TGTGCCAGCTCACCACAGACGGGAGGGCCAGGGGAGCAGTACTTC. It translates to CASSPQTGGPGEQYF.

The chain has TRBV29-1 and TRBJ2-7; TRBD1 aligns across 9 bases. The junction had 10 bases not matched to a gene; V was cut back by 4 bases and J by 6 bases. This CDR3 has 14 amino acids. Germline V gene lookup returns CDR1 SQVTM and CDR2 ANQGSEA. The CDR3 nucleotides read TGCAGCGTTGTAGGGACAGGGCTTGCGTTCGAGCAGTACTTC. It is translated as CSVVGTGLAFEQYF.